Listed below are T cell receptor beta chains from one sample, sequenced in a study of cytomegalovirus exposure and HLA in healthy donors. Here immunoSEQ multiplex PCR was the method, and the copy in TCRdb shows in-frame clones only, minus some. The sample carries about 190,000 clones, roughly 77% recorded once. The sample comprised PBMCs. The receptors come from a man aged 25-40 years in good health and CMV-seropositive. The CDR3 runs from the conserved cysteine through the conserved F or W.

>TRBJ2-7|TRBV7-7
CASSRTGSSPIHEQYF
>TRBJ2-3|TRBV7-2
CASLGGPDTQYF
>TRBJ1-4|TRBV4-3
CASSQDRGGREDEKLFF
>TRBJ2-1|TRBV4-3
CASSQGGGDYNEQFF
>TRBJ1-1|TRBV6-5
CASSYGTGTEAFF
>TRBJ2-2|TRBV14
CASSQAILAGATGELFF
>TRBJ2-5|TRBV5-3
CARSLRGLSRGETQYF
>TRBJ1-2|TRBV28
CAITTGSYGYTF
>TRBJ2-1|TRBV9
CASSGTNNEQFF
>TRBJ1-4|TRBV19
CASSNKPNEKLFF
>TRBJ2-1|TRBV9
CASSVDVGGGNEQFF
>TRBJ2-1|TRBV5-1
CASSARGGTYNEQFF
>TRBJ2-1|TRBV9
CASSVGGSKVYNEQFF
>TRBJ2-2|TRBV4-2
CASSRQGTVKNTGELFF
>TRBJ2-2|TRBV19
CATPSGGNTGELFF
>TRBJ2-3|TRBV19
CASSIRREGRTQYF
>TRBJ2-3|TRBV4-3
CASSQGVRTGAVTDTQYF
>TRBJ2-1|TRBV10-3
CAISVRADNEQFF
>TRBJ2-5|TRBV9
CASSVSGSGIETQYF
>TRBJ2-1|TRBV6-5
CASSSQTSGRWNEQFF
>TRBJ2-7|TRBV21-1
CASSKKNRPGAILSYEQYF
>TRBJ1-2|TRBV6-5
CATRYRAESGYTF
>TRBJ2-3|TRBV14
CASSQGSGGPAVDTQYF
>TRBJ2-7|TRBV30
CACGGAGEQYF
>TRBJ1-2|TRBV6-5
CASSSPRQAFNYGYTF
>TRBJ2-3|TRBV2
CASSVGQRTRTDTQYF
>TRBJ2-1|TRBV7-3
CASSLWSDSYEQFF
>TRBJ1-4|TRBV19
CATKWASVRSNEKLFF
>TRBJ1-4|TRBV10-3
CAISERGNEKLFF
>TRBJ1-2|TRBV9
CASGGQPNYGYTF
>TRBJ2-3|TRBV7-2
CASGGRSTDTQYF
>TRBJ2-7|TRBV6-4
CASSDSPGKAYEQYF
>TRBJ2-2|TRBV6-5
CASSYSSGLGGELFF
>TRBJ1-1|TRBV21-1
CASSLYRTEGDTEAFF
>TRBJ1-3|TRBV29-1
CSVGEDRGPYTIYF
>TRBJ2-5|TRBV12-5
CASGPGGGTQYF
>TRBJ2-2|TRBV19
CASSTRRNTGELFF
>TRBJ2-7|TRBV6-5
CASSYPDRAREYF
>TRBJ1-5|TRBV2
CASSASYSNQPQHF